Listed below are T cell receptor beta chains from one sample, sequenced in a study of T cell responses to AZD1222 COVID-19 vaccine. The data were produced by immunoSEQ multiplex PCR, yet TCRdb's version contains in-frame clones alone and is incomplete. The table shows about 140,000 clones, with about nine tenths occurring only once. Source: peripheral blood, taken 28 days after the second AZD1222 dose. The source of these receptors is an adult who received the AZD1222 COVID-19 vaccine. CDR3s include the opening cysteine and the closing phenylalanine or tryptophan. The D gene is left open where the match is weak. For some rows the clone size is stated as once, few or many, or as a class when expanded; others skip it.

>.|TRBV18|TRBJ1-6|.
CASSRQENSPLHF
TGTGCCAGCTCACGACAGGAAAATTCACCCCTCCACTTT
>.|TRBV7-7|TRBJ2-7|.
CASSLAYGPSYEQYF
TGTGCTAGCAGCTTAGCGTACGGGCCCTCCTACGAGCAGTACTTC
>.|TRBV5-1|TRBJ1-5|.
CASSLTNQPQHF
TGCGCCAGCAGCTTGACTAACCAGCCCCAGCATTTT
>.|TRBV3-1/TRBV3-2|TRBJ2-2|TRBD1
CASSQGTGGVGGELFF
TGTGCCAGCAGCCAAGGGACAGGGGGCGTCGGCGGGGAGCTGTTTTTT
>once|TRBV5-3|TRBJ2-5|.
CARSSFGGGTQETQYF
TGTGCCAGAAGCTCCTTTGGAGGGGGTACTCAAGAGACCCAGTACTTC
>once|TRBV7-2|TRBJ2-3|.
CASSPSTDTQYF
TGTGCCAGCAGCCCGAGCACAGATACGCAGTATTTT
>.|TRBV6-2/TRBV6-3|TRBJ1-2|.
CASSYDRNYGYTF
TGTGCCAGCAGTTATGACAGAAACTATGGCTACACCTTC
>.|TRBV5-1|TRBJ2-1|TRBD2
CASSLASGGIPYNEQFF
TGCGCCAGCAGCTTGGCGAGCGGGGGGATACCCTACAATGAGCAGTTCTTC
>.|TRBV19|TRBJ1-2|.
CASRGESISYGYTF
TGTGCCAGTAGAGGGGAATCCATATCATATGGCTACACCTTC
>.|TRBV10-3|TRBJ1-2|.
CAIHNPIMAGNYGYTF
TGTGCCATCCATAATCCCATAATGGCGGGAAACTATGGCTACACCTTC
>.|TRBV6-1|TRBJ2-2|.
CASRETNTGELFF
TGTGCCAGCCGTGAGACGAACACCGGGGAGCTGTTTTTT
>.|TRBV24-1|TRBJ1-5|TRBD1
CATSEGRAGGWNQPQHF
TGTGCCACCAGTGAGGGAAGGGCAGGGGGCTGGAATCAGCCCCAGCATTTT
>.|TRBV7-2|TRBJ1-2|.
CASTEGGGRNYGYTF
TGTGCCAGCACCGAGGGGGGCGGCCGAAACTATGGCTACACCTTC
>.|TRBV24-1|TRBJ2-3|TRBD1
CATSDSDRAYTDTQYF
TGTGCCACCAGTGATTCAGACAGGGCCTACACAGATACGCAGTATTTT
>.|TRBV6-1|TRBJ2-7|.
CASTTQRVAGEQYF
TGTGCCAGCACTACCCAGCGGGTGGCGGGCGAGCAGTACTTC
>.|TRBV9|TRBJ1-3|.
CASTIGGSVSGNTIYF
TGTGCCAGCACCATCGGAGGGTCCGTCTCTGGAAACACCATATATTTT
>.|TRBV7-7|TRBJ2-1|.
CASSFSPTTVYDEQFF
TGTGCCAGCAGCTTCTCCCCGACGACCGTTTACGATGAGCAGTTCTTC
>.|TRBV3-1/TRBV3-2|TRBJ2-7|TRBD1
CASSHTGGEQYF
TGTGCCAGCAGCCATACAGGGGGTGAGCAGTACTTC
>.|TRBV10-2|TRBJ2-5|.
CASSEFRGRTQETQYF
TGCGCCAGCAGTGAGTTCAGGGGTAGGACCCAAGAGACCCAGTACTTC
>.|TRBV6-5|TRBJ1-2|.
CASSWGTPPVIRGYTF
TGTGCCAGCAGTTGGGGCACTCCCCCTGTCATCCGAGGCTACACCTTC
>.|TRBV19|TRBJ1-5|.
CASSITATFWSQHF
TGTGCCAGTAGTATAACCGCGACCTTCTGGTCCCAGCATTTT
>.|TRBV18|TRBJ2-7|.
CASSPNQVSEQYF
TGTGCCAGCTCACCCAACCAGGTTAGCGAGCAGTACTTC
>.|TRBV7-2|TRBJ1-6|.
CASSPSPQGRPLHF
TGTGCCAGCAGCCCAAGCCCCCAGGGACGACCCCTCCACTTT
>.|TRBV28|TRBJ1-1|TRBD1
CATYRGDTEAFF
TGTGCCACCTACAGGGGCGACACTGAAGCTTTCTTT
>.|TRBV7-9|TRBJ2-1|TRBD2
CASSLYPDRGSGAEQFF
TGTGCCAGCAGCCTATACCCAGATCGCGGGAGCGGAGCTGAGCAGTTCTTC
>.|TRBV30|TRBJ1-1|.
CAWSVVEAFF
TGTGCCTGGAGTGTTGTTGAAGCTTTCTTT
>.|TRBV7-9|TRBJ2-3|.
CASRQPGHRTDTQYF
TGTGCCAGCAGACAACCGGGACACCGCACAGATACGCAGTATTTT
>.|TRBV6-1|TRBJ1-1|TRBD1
CASSEAAGTGLNTEAFF
TGTGCCAGCAGTGAAGCGGCCGGGACAGGGCTGAACACTGAAGCTTTCTTT
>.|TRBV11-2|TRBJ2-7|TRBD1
CASSFLGGTGNYEQYF
TGTGCCAGCAGCTTCCTAGGAGGGACAGGGAACTACGAGCAGTACTTC
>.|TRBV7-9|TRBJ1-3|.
CASSLDLGNTIYF
TGTGCCAGCAGCTTAGACCTGGGAAACACCATATATTTT
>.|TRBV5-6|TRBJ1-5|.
CASSFRGLESNQPQHF
TGTGCCAGCAGCTTTCGAGGGCTGGAAAGCAATCAGCCCCAGCATTTT
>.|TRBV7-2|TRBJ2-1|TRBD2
CASSPRLAGDSSNEQFF
TGTGCCAGCAGCCCCCGACTAGCGGGAGATAGTAGCAATGAGCAGTTCTTC
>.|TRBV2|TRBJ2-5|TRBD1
CASSIRTGEETQYF
TGTGCCAGCAGCATAAGGACAGGGGAAGAGACCCAGTACTTC
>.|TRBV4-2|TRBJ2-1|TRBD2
CASSQAPGLGSYNEQFF
TGTGCCAGCAGCCAGGCCCCGGGACTAGGGTCCTACAATGAGCAGTTCTTC
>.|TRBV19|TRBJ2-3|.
CASSIGGWGGDTQYF
TGTGCCAGTAGTATAGGAGGGTGGGGAGGAGATACGCAGTATTTT
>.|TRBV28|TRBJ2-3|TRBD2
CASSRGTSGSVLGTQYF
TGTGCCAGCAGTCGGGGGACTAGCGGGAGTGTATTGGGTACGCAGTATTTT
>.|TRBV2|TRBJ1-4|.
CASLGVRNEKLFF
TGTGCCAGTCTGGGGGTTCGTAATGAAAAACTGTTTTTT
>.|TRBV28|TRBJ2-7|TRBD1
CASSLGRTGQYEQYF
TGTGCCAGCAGTTTGGGGCGGACAGGGCAATACGAGCAGTACTTC
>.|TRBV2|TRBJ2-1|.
CASSDMGEVNNEQFF
TGTGCCAGCAGTGATATGGGGGAGGTAAACAATGAGCAGTTCTTC
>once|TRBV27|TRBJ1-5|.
CASSLLGSNQPQHF
TGTGCCAGCAGTTTGTTAGGAAGCAATCAGCCCCAGCATTTT
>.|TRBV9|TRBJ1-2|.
CASSVDPGLIGGYTF
TGTGCCAGCAGCGTAGACCCGGGTCTGATTGGTGGCTACACCTTC
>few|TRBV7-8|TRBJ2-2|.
CASSLGVQYPLPSNTGELFF
TGTGCCAGCAGCTTAGGTGTACAGTACCCCCTTCCCTCGAACACCGGGGAGCTGTTTTTT
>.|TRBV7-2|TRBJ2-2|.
CASSHRTASNTGELFF
TGTGCCAGCAGCCATAGGACAGCCTCCAACACCGGGGAGCTGTTTTTT